This is a list of T cell receptor beta chains from one sample in a study of T-cell memory formation after mild COVID-19. TCRdb re-called the 5' RACE reads through MiXCR, storing one row per CDR3 protein. Among approximately 60,000 distinct CDR3 sequences listed, 9.5% were seen once. The sequenced material came from PBMCs or a T cell subset sorted from them (not recorded which). These receptor sequences come from a man between 18 and 29 years old who had mild COVID-19 (a few samples of this study predate the infection). Cell type and time point are not known. Both conserved end residues are part of each CDR3. The order of the fields is clone size, D gene, J gene, V gene, CDR3 protein, CDR3 DNA. D genes are given only for firm matches. Expanded clones get a size class; other rows say once, few or many, or leave the size out.

>NA|TRBD2|TRBJ2-3|TRBV4-1
CASSQAKLAEYLPSTDTQYF
TGCGCCAGCAGCCAAGCGAAACTAGCGGAGTACCTCCCTAGCACAGATACGCAGTATTTT
>few|NA|TRBJ1-3|TRBV11-1
CASSTSPGNTIYF
TGTGCCAGCAGCACTTCGCCGGGGAACACCATATATTTT
>NA|NA|TRBJ2-7|TRBV7-9
CASSSGRFYEQYF
TGTGCCAGCAGCTCGGGGAGATTCTACGAGCAGTACTTC
>few|NA|TRBJ2-7|TRBV7-2
CASSLGQANYEQYF
TGTGCCAGCAGCTTAGGACAGGCAAACTACGAGCAGTACTTC
>many|NA|TRBJ2-4|TRBV20-1
CSVPVAKNIQYF
TGCAGTGTTCCTGTAGCCAAAAACATTCAGTACTTC
>few|NA|TRBJ2-2|TRBV9
CASSRGSVTGELFF
TGTGCCAGCAGCCGAGGGTCAGTAACCGGGGAGCTGTTTTTT
>NA|NA|TRBJ2-5|TRBV29-1
CSVVPGEETQYF
TGCAGCGTTGTCCCGGGGGAAGAGACCCAGTACTTC
>few|TRBD1|TRBJ1-2|TRBV5-1
CASSRDSYGYTF
TGCGCCAGCAGCCGGGACAGCTATGGCTACACCTTC
>NA|TRBD1|TRBJ1-4|TRBV5-1
CASSLLGRQGISDEKLFF
TGCGCCAGCAGCTTGTTAGGCAGACAGGGGATTTCGGATGAAAAACTGTTTTTT
>few|NA|TRBJ2-2|TRBV15
CATSNRGSGELFF
TGTGCCACCAGCAACCGGGGATCCGGGGAGCTGTTTTTT
>NA|NA|TRBJ2-6|TRBV5-1
CASSLGSPSGANVLTF
TGCGCCAGCAGCTTGGGGAGCCCCTCTGGGGCCAACGTCCTGACTTTC
>NA|NA|TRBJ1-1|TRBV7-2
CASSPNLGRGRTEAFF
TGTGCCAGCAGCCCGAACCTCGGACGGGGAAGGACTGAAGCTTTCTTT
>NA|NA|TRBJ1-5|TRBV20-1
CSAPRGGSNQPQHF
TGCAGTGCCCCGAGAGGGGGTAGCAATCAGCCCCAGCATTTT
>few|NA|TRBJ2-5|TRBV29-1
CSVEAWAAIQETQYF
TGCAGCGTTGAAGCCTGGGCAGCCATCCAAGAGACCCAGTACTTC
>NA|NA|TRBJ2-5|TRBV2
CASSAQYQETQYF
TGTGCCAGCAGTGCCCAGTACCAAGAGACCCAGTACTTC
>NA|NA|TRBJ2-1|TRBV29-1
CSVDAQGRPHEQFF
TGCAGCGTTGACGCCCAGGGGCGGCCCCATGAGCAGTTCTTC
>few|NA|TRBJ2-5|TRBV7-2
CASSLGVAAATQYF
TGTGCCAGCAGCTTAGGGGTAGCGGCGGCGACCCAGTACTTC
>NA|NA|TRBJ1-1|TRBV10-3
CAISESQKGWTEAFF
TGTGCCATCAGTGAGTCCCAGAAGGGATGGACTGAAGCTTTCTTT
>many|NA|TRBJ2-5|TRBV5-1
CASSPDQGLETQYF
TGCGCCAGCAGCCCTGATCAGGGATTGGAGACCCAGTACTTC
>NA|NA|TRBJ2-5|TRBV7-9
CASSLVVGDPTQYF
TGTGCCAGCAGCTTAGTAGTTGGCGACCCGACCCAGTACTTC
>NA|NA|TRBJ1-6|TRBV7-9
CASSFGPPGPLHF
TGTGCCAGCAGCTTCGGTCCCCCAGGCCCCCTCCACTTT
>many|TRBD2|TRBJ2-1|TRBV7-2
CASSARTSYNEQFF
TGTGCCAGCAGCGCCCGGACTAGTTACAATGAGCAGTTCTTC
>few|TRBD1|TRBJ2-3|TRBV7-3
CASSTRQGSGDTQYF
TGTGCCAGCAGCACCAGACAGGGCTCGGGGGATACGCAGTATTTT
>many|NA|TRBJ2-2|TRBV15
CATTFSTDTGELFF
TGTGCCACCACCTTCTCAACAGATACCGGGGAGCTGTTTTTT
>NA|TRBD1|TRBJ1-5|TRBV7-2
CASSLQGAGSNQPQHF
TGTGCCAGCAGCTTACAGGGGGCAGGAAGCAATCAGCCCCAGCATTTT
>NA|TRBD1|TRBJ2-2|TRBV7-3
CASSPHGTDPGELFF
TGTGCCAGCAGCCCCCACGGGACAGACCCCGGGGAGCTGTTTTTT
>NA|NA|TRBJ1-2|TRBV5-5
CASSLFRVYTF
TGTGCCAGCAGCTTGTTTAGGGTCTACACCTTC
>many|TRBD1|TRBJ2-5|TRBV20-1
CSATGTGVKTQYF
TGCAGTGCTACCGGGACAGGGGTAAAGACCCAGTACTTC
>few|TRBD1|TRBJ2-2|TRBV20-1
CSARDLDRRKTYLTGELFF
TGCAGTGCTAGAGATCTGGACAGGAGAAAGACATATCTCACCGGGGAGCTGTTTTTT
>NA|NA|TRBJ2-1|TRBV6-1
CATKVFRDEQFF
TGTGCCACCAAAGTGTTCCGTGATGAGCAGTTCTTC
>few|NA|TRBJ2-3|TRBV4-2
CASSQDGTQYF
TGTGCCAGCAGCCAAGATGGGACGCAGTATTTT
>few|TRBD1|TRBJ1-2|TRBV12-3/TRBV12-4
CASSQDRGYGYTF
TGTGCCAGCAGTCAGGACAGGGGCTATGGCTACACCTTC
>many|NA|TRBJ2-4|TRBV5-1
CASSSGPTVLAKNIQYF
TGCGCCAGCAGCTCGGGGCCGACAGTTCTAGCCAAAAACATTCAGTACTTC
>NA|NA|TRBJ1-2|TRBV7-2
CASSLSMGGYTF
TGTGCCAGCAGCTTAAGTATGGGCGGCTACACCTTC
>NA|NA|TRBJ1-1|TRBV7-2
CASSFYQNTEAFF
TGTGCCAGCAGCTTTTATCAAAACACTGAAGCTTTCTTT
>few|NA|TRBJ1-1|TRBV18
CASSPQTGLGNTEAFF
TGTGCCAGCTCACCACAAACAGGGCTGGGTAACACTGAAGCTTTCTTT
>few|TRBD2|TRBJ2-2|TRBV7-2
CASSLDGTSGGRELFF
TGTGCCAGCAGCTTAGATGGGACTAGCGGGGGAAGGGAGCTGTTTTTT
>medium-sized|TRBD2|TRBJ2-1|TRBV5-1
CASSLAPLAGGYNEQFF
TGCGCCAGCAGCTTGGCCCCCCTAGCGGGGGGTTACAATGAGCAGTTCTTC